This TCR beta chain comes out of a study of T cells in Graves' hyperthyroidism and ophthalmopathy. General study results and limits: Among clonotypes expanded in thyroid above 0.001, most were also found in blood.

V lost 6 bases to trimming and J lost 4 bases; unmatched junction nucleotides: 11. The CDR3 spans 16 residues. Germline V gives CDR1 MDHEN, CDR2 SYDVKM. This clonotype was observed at least ten times. Its specificity is unknown. Researchers took RNA transcripts and amplified the TCR beta CDR3 regions from them. First-round RT-PCR with HTBI primers amplified the TCR CDR3 region. TCRdb fed the multiplex PCR reads into MiXCR, producing one record per CDR3 protein. Among hundreds of thousands of distinct CDR3 sequences, 15% to 20% were seen once, and the ten largest hold around 3.9%. The receptor's source is a woman aged 30 to 39 with Graves' hyperthyroidism. Material for sequencing was blood. This chain uses TRBV28 with TRBJ2-1; 8 nucleotides agree with TRBD2. The CDR3 nucleotides read TGTGCCAGCAGGAGAGTGGGGACTAGGCTTTACAATGAGCAGTTCTTC. Translated, it gives CASRRVGTRLYNEQFF.